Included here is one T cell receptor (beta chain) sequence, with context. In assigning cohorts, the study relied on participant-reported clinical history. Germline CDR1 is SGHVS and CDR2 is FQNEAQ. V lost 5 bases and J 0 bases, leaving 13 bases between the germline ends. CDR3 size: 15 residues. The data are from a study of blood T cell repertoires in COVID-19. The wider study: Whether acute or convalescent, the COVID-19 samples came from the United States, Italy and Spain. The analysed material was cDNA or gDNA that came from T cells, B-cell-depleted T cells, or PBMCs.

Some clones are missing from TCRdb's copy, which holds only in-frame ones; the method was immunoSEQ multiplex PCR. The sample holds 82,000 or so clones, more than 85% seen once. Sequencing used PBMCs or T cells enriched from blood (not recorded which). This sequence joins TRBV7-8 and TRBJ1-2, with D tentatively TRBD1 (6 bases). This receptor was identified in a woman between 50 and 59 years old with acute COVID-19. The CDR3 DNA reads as TGTGCCAGCAGCCTAGAGGGGGAATCTAACTATGGCTACACCTTC. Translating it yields CASSLEGESNYGYTF.